This entry lists 2 T cell receptor beta chains sequenced from one sample in a study of PD-1 blockade in mismatch repair-deficient tumors. The repertoire was sequenced with immunoSEQ multiplex PCR; TCRdb's copy has only in-frame clones and lacks some. The table records 11,000 to 15,000 clones, 80% to 90% of them present only once. No antigen has been assigned to these receptors. The time point denotes: identical roughly 10-day culture without peptide (control). The source was cells cultured in vitro, collected from a patient treated with pembrolizumab. These receptors came from an adult with mismatch repair-deficient cancer.

This chain uses TRBV28 with TRBJ2-2, with D uncertain. Trimming removed 5 bases from V and 6 bases from J, with 13 bases in between. The CDR3 extends over 14 amino acids. The germline CDR1 and CDR2 sequences are MDHEN and SYDVKM. CDR3 DNA: TGTGCCAGCAGTCAACCCTCATGGTCCGGGGAGCTGTTTTTT. Amino acids: CASSQPSWSGELFF.

The chain has TRBV7-9 and TRBJ2-7; a weak D match, TRBD2 (6 bases). Trimming removed 5 bases at V and 3 bases at J, with 11 bases between. This CDR3 has 13 residues. CDR1 is SEHNR and CDR2 is FQNEAQ in the germline V gene (reference sequence). The CDR3 region has the DNA TGTGCCAGCAGCAACTTAGCGGACTACGAGCAGTACTTC. This sequence encodes CASSNLADYEQYF.